This TCR beta chain was profiled in a study of vaccination and CD4 T cells after COVID-19. CD4+ T cells that had been cultured provided DNA sequenced with the Oncomine TCR Beta short-read assay. TCRdb recomputed calls from the PCR reads with MiXCR, one row per CDR3 protein. The profile shows under 20,000 distinct CDR3 sequences, roughly 43% of them singletons. Treatment indicated: roughly 11-day PBMC culture with coronavirus spike peptide pools or control peptides (ViraFEST assay). The table lists this clonotype with a count of one. Its antigen is unidentified. The sequence was obtained from a human donor who had recovered from COVID-19. The sample here was CD4+ T cells from blood, cultured in vitro, taken before SARS-CoV-2 vaccination.

This chain's CDR3 is CATSRGGVAYNEQFF. The DNA of the CDR3 is TGTGCCACCAGCAGAGGGGGCGTAGCGTACAATGAGCAGTTCTTC. The J gene is TRBJ2-1, the V gene TRBV15, with D perhaps assigned TRBD1 or TRBD2 (5 bases each). CDR1 is LNHNV, CDR2 YYDKDF, per germline (reference sequence). The V and J ends lost 1 base and 4 bases respectively, with 11 bases between them. This CDR3 has 15 residues.